The T cell receptor (beta chain) under discussion was sequenced for a study of blood T cell repertoires in COVID-19. The overall study: Material from acute and convalescent COVID-19 was sourced from the United States, Italy and Spain. T cells, B-cell-depleted T cells, or PBMCs provided the cDNA or gDNA that served as material.

As handled by the study authors: The assay estimated nucleated cells by amplifying reference gene primers. Sequencing used immunoSEQ multiplex PCR; TCRdb keeps in-frame clones, though not all of them. That table supplies the V and J calls and clone size; D and trimming were determined from the DNA. The table has about 80,000 clones, more than 70% seen once. The receptor's source is a man between 65 and 80 years old with active or convalescent COVID-19. The source material was peripheral blood.

The CDR3: CASSFAAGSGTQYF. As DNA, the CDR3 is TGTGCCAGCAGCTTCGCCGCGGGGTCGGGTACGCAGTATTTT. The chain recombines TRBV5-6 with TRBJ2-3, with a weak D call TRBD2 (6 bases). Germline V lookup: CDR1 SGHDT, CDR2 YYEEEE. The V end lost 2 bases, the J end lost 8 bases, and 15 bases lay between the germline ends. The CDR3 is 14 amino acids.